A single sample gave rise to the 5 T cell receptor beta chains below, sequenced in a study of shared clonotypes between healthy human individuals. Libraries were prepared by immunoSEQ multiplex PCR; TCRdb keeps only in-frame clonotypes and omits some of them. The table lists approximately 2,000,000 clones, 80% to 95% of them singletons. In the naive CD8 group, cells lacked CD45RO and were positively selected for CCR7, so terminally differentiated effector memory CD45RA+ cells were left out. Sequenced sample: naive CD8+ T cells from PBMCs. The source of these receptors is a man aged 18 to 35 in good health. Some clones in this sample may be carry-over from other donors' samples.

CDR3 region: CASSEGNAQYF. In nucleotides, the CDR3 is TGTGCCAGCAGTGAAGGGAACGCGCAGTATTTT. This chain connects TRBV27 to TRBJ2-3; unclear D gene. This CDR3 has 11 residues. Germline V gene data show CDR1 as MNHEY and CDR2 as SMNVEV (reference sequence). The V end lost 5 bases, the J end lost 10 bases, and 10 bases lay between the germline ends.

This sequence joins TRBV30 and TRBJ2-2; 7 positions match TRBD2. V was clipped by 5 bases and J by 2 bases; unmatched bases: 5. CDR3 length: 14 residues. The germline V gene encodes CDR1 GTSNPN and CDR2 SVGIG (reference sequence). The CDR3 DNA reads TGTGCCTGGGGGGAGGGGATAAACACCGGGGAGCTGTTTTTT. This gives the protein CAWGEGINTGELFF.

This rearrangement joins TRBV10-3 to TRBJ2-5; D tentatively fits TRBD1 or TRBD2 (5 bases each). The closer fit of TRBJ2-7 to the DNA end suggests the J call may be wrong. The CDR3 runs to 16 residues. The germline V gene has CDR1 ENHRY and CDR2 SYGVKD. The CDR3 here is CAISEILRGPAYEQYF. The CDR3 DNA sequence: TGTGCCATCAGTGAGATTCTTAGGGGACCCGCCTACGAGCAGTACTTC.

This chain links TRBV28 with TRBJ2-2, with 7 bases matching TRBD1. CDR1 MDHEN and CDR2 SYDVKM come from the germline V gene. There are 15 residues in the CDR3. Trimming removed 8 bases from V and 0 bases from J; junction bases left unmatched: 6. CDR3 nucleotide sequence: TGTGCCAGCCTAAGACAGGGATCGAACACCGGGGAGCTGTTTTTT. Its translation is CASLRQGSNTGELFF.

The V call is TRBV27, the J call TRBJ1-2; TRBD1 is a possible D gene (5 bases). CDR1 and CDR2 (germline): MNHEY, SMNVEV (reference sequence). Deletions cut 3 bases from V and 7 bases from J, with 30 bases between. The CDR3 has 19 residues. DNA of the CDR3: TGTGCCAGCAGTTTCCTTGAGGATGCGATGTTACGGACAATGGTTGGCTACACCTTC. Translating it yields CASSFLEDAMLRTMVGYTF.